The present TCR beta chain was sequenced within a study of T cells expressing NK-cell markers (TCRdb year 2020). About the full investigation: TCR beta-chain repertoires were profiled in sorted CD3+CD56+NKG2C+, CD3+CD56+NKG2C- and CD3+CD56-NKG2C+ T-cell subsets from eight donors. Illumina HiSeq 2000/2500, MiSeq or NextSeq was used to sequence libraries as 2 x 150 bp reads. The study sequenced eight donors, all healthy volunteers chosen at random: three men and five women. Among the eight sequenced donors, seven were HCMV-seropositive and one was HCMV-seronegative.

Notes on this clonotype: The clone's antigen remains unknown.

General findings and caveats noted by the study authors: Whether the expanded NKG2C-expressing T cell clones were specific for HCMV antigens remained unclear. Those dominant clonotypes were again the most abundant among CD3+CD56-NKG2C+ cells in a few donors, at roughly 28.3-60.1%. In several donors, the dominant CD3+CD56+NKG2C+ clonotypes were among the top 10 CD8+ clonotypes and accounted for roughly 1.0-7.5% of CD8+ T cells.

To determine HCMV serostatus, a commercial ELISA kit was used to detect HCMV-specific IgG in serum. Ficoll density gradient centrifugation was used to isolate peripheral blood mononuclear cells from blood. TCRdb shows the sequencer as Illumina HiSeq 2000. 5'RACE template switching, by which a universal primer site and unique molecular identifiers were added, was used to make TCR beta cDNA libraries. Synthesis of cDNA was primed from the TCR beta constant segment and was followed by two consecutive PCR amplification steps. The paper's processing steps were these. Reads were demultiplexed and grouped by UMI with MIGEC, and clonotypes were assembled and quantified with MiTCR. Only TCR cDNA sequences supported by at least two reads were kept to exclude erroneous sequences. The tcR package was used for downstream repertoire analysis, with clonotypes matched between fractions based on CDR3 nucleotide sequence plus V segment. Antigen specificity was annotated against VDJdb with VDJmatch, allowing one amino acid substitution in CDR3. TCRdb reprocessed the sequencing reads and holds a single record per CDR3 protein sequence, with no DNA. The V and J calls, along with clone size, are taken from TCRdb and not from the paper's own processing. The sample table gives approximately 170,000 distinct CDR3 sequences. The biggest ten clones account for 20% of the sample.

In the germline V gene, CDR1 corresponds to MNHNS and CDR2 to SASEGT. Counted from cysteine to phenylalanine, this CDR3 has 17 amino acids. The DNA is unrecorded. The receptor chain draws on TRBV6-1 and TRBJ2-7; the D call from TCRdb, TRBD2, cannot be confirmed without DNA. Sequenced sample: blood T cells: a sorted CD56 or NKG2C T cell subset, CD4+ or CD8+ T cells, or bulk PBMC T cells (not recorded which). This clonotype originated in a man aged 18 to 70 in good health. CDR3 loop: CASSEQLGLAGRYEQYF.